This T cell receptor (beta chain) came from a study of shared clonotypes between healthy human individuals. CD45RO-negative, CCR7-positively selected cells formed the naive CD8 fraction, excluding terminally differentiated effector memory CD45RA+ cells. Authors' methods: In the immunoSEQ data, sequences were junction-only and lacked quality scores, so filtering differed. TCRdb keeps only in-frame clones here, not all; method: immunoSEQ multiplex PCR. The V and J calls and the clone size are those of that table, but D and trimming were determined from the DNA. This sample has nearly 2 million clones, with just under 95% found just once. Findings of the study overall: It was observed that roughly 4.8% of naive CD4 clonotypes were shared across a handful of donors. An effect of sequencing depth on clonotype sharing among donors was expected.

On this clone: The antigen remains undetermined. Other DNA variants within this sample encode the same CDR3.

Germline V gene data show CDR1 as SEHNR and CDR2 as FQNEAQ (reference sequence). This CDR3 contains 12 residues. V dropped 6 bases and J dropped 8 bases, with 11 bases sitting between them. The chain couples TRBV7-9 to TRBJ2-1, with no clear D. The TCR comes from a man aged 18 to 30 in good health. The material sequenced was naive CD8+ T cells sorted from blood. Here the CDR3 reads CASSPGADEQFF. In DNA form, the CDR3 reads TGTGCCAGCAGTCCAGGCGCGGATGAGCAGTTCTTC.